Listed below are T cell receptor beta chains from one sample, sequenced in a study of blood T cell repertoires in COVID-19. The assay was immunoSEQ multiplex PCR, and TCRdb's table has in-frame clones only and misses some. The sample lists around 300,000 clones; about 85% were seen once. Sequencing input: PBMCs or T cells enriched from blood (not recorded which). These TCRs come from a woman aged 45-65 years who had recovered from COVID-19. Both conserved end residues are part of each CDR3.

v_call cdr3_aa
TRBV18 CASSPQTGGPLDTQYF
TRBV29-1 CSVVQGAGVGEQYF
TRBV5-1 CASSPGQGGPTNEKLFF
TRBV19 CASSIGAYRISNQPQHF
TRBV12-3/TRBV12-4 CASRGQGHQPQHF
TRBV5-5 CASSGPREGTEAFF
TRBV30 CAWSDRISPLHF
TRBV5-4 CATSRTGGVQETQYF
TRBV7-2 CASSRGLPSTDTQYF
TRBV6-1 CASSDWGWGDTYEQYF
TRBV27 CASSSNGLADYEQYF
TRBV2 CASPDTGRTEAFF
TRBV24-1 CATSDPAANSYNEQFF
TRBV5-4 CASSRETGAYEQYF
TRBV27 CASSFEYNSPLHF
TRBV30 CAWSVGVELPQYF
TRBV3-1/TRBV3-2 CASSPRDRPRFGQPQHF
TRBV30 CAWKVAGGPDTQYF
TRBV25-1 CASSEWAGGEDTQYF
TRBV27 CASSSLPTGSTDTQYF
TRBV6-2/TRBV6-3 CASSYGLAGGSYNEQFF
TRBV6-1 CASSGTTGLVGYGYTF
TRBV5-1 CASSSRLAGGYTDTQYF
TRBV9 CASSAGLNYGYTF
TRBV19 CASTQDTQVEKLFF
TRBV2 CASRARQGDQPQHF